Sequencing of this T cell receptor (beta chain) was carried out in a study of metastatic and nonmetastatic thyroid tumors. Looking at the study overall: Across peripheral blood and tumor or nodule tissue samples taken from malignant and benign thyroid patients, the repertoires were compared with one another.

This clone was picked up a small number of times. TCRdb re-called the PCR reads through MiXCR. The repertoire includes some 19,000 clones, about a quarter of them detected once, and about 10% sits in the top ten. All patients were treatment-naive before thyroid surgery. Losses at the gene ends were 2 bases for V and 11 bases for J; bases not matched to a gene: 12. From germline, CDR1 is MDHEN and CDR2 SYDVKM. This CDR3 has 15 residues. Sequencing was carried out using tumor tissue. The chain has TRBV28 and TRBJ1-2, with 9 bases that match TRBD1. This TCR was recovered from a female donor with papillary thyroid cancer or a benign thyroid nodule (not recorded which). Some clones in this sample may be carry-over from other donors' samples. The CDR3 reads CASSLPGGQGVWYTF. Here the CDR3 DNA reads TGTGCCAGCAGTTTACCCGGGGGACAGGGTGTTTGGTACACCTTC.